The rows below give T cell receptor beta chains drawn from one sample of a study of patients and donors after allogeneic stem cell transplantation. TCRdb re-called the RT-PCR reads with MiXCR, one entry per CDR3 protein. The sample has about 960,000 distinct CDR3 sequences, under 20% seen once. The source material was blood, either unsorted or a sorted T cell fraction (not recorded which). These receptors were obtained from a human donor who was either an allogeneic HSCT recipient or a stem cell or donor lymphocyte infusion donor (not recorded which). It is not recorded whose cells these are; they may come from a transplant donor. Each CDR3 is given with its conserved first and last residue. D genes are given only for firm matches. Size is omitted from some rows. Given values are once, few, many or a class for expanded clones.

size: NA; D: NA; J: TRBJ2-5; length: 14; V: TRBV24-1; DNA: TGTGCCACCAGTGAACTAGGACAGCAAGAGACCCAGTACTTC; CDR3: CATSELGQQETQYF
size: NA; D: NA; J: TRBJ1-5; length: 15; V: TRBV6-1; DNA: TGTGCCAGCAGTCAACAGGGCGACGGCAATCAGCCCCAGCATTTT; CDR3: CASSQQGDGNQPQHF
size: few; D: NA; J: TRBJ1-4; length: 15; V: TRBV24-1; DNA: TGTGCCACCAGTGATTATGGCCGTCATAATGAAAAACTGTTTTTT; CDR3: CATSDYGRHNEKLFF
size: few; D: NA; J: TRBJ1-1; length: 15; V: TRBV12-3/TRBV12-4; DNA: TGTGCCAGCAGCCTAACTGGGAAGGGGCACACTGAAGCTTTCTTT; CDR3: CASSLTGKGHTEAFF
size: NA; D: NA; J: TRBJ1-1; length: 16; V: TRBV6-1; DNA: TGTGCCAGCAGTAGGACTCCGGGACCCCCGAACACTGAAGCTTTCTTT; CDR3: CASSRTPGPPNTEAFF
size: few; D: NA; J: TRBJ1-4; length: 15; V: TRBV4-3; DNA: TGCGCCAGCAGCCAACAGAGGCAGGGATATGAAAAACTGTTTTTT; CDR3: CASSQQRQGYEKLFF
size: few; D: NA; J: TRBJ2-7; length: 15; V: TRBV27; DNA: TGTGCCAGCAGTTTCTACCGGGACCCTACCTACGAGCAGTACTTC; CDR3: CASSFYRDPTYEQYF
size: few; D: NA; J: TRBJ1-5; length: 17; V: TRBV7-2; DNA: TGTGCCAGCAGCTTGTTGTCGGCGGTCGGACGGGGTCAGCCCCAGCATTTT; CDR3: CASSLLSAVGRGQPQHF
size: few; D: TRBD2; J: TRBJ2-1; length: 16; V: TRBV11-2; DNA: TGTGCCAGCAGGTCTAGCGGGAGTTCCGGGATCCATGAGCAGTTCTTC; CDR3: CASRSSGSSGIHEQFF
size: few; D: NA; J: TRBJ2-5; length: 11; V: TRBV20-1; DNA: TGCAGTGCTAACGGTGTGGAGACCCAGTACTTC; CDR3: CSANGVETQYF
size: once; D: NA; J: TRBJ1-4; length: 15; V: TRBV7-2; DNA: TGTGCCAGCAGCCCAGACGGTGCAACTAATGAAAAACTGTTTTTT; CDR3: CASSPDGATNEKLFF
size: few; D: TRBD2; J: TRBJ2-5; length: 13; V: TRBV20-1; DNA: TGCAGTGGGAGCGGGGGGGCCGTGGAGACCCAGTACTTC; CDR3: CSGSGGAVETQYF
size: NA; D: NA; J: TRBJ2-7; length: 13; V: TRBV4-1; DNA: TGCGCCAGCAGCCGCTCGGACTTTAACGAGCAGTACTTC; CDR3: CASSRSDFNEQYF
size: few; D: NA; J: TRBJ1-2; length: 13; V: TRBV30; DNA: TGTGCCTGGAGTGTTGGTAGGAAGGATGGCTACACCTTC; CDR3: CAWSVGRKDGYTF
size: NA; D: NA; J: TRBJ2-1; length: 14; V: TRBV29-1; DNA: TGCAGCGCTGAGAGGCAGGGAAACCACAATGAGCAGTTCTTC; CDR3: CSAERQGNHNEQFF
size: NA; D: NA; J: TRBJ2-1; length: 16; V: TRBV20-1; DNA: TGCAGTGCTAGAGATAGGAGCCGTTCGAGGGGCAATGAGCAGTTCTTC; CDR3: CSARDRSRSRGNEQFF
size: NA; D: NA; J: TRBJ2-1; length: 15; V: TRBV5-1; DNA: TGCGCCAGCAGCCCGGGGGACGGGTCCCACAATGAGCAGTTCTTC; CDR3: CASSPGDGSHNEQFF
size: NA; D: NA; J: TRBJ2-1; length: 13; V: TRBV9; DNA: TGTGCCAGCAGCACCGTTCTCGGCAATGAGCAGTTCTTC; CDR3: CASSTVLGNEQFF
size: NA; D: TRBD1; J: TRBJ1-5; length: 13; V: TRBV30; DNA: TGTGCCCTAGGGGGCATTAGCAATCAGCCCCAGCATTTT; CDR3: CALGGISNQPQHF
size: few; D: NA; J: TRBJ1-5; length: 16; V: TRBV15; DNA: TGTGCCACCAGCATTCTCGGGATTTATAGCAATCAGCCCCAGCATTTT; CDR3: CATSILGIYSNQPQHF
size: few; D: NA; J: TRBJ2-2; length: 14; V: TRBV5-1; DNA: TGCGCCAGCAGCGACGGGACTTCCACCGGGGAGCTGTTTTTT; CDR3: CASSDGTSTGELFF
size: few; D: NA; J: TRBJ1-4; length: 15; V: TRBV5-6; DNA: TGTGCCAGCAGCTTGACCGGGGCCTTTGAGGAAAAACTGTTTTTT; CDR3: CASSLTGAFEEKLFF